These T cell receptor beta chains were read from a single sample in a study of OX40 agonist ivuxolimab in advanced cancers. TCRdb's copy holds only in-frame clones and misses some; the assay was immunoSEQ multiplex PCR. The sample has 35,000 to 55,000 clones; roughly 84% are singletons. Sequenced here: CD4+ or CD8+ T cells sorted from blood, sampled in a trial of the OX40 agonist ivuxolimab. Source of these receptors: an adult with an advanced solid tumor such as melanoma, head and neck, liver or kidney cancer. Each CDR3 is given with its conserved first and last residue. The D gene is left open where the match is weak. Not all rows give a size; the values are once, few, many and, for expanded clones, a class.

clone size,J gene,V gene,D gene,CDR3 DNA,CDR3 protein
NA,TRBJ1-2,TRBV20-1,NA,TGCAGTGCCGACCGGGGCTACACCTTC,CSADRGYTF
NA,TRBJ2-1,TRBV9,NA,TGTGCCAGCAGCGTAGTCCGGTCCCGGGCGGATTTCTACAATGAGCAGTTCTTC,CASSVVRSRADFYNEQFF
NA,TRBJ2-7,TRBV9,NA,TGTGCCAGCAGCCCGGGGGCCGAGCAGTACTTC,CASSPGAEQYF
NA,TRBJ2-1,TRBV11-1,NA,TGTGCCAGCAGCTTTTCGAGCAATGAGCAGTTCTTC,CASSFSSNEQFF
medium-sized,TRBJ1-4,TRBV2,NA,TGTGCCAGCAGTCCCGGGCCCATAGAAAAACTGTTTTTT,CASSPGPIEKLFF
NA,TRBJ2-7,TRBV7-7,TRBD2,TGTGCCAGCAGCTTAGAGGCGGGAGGGGCCTACGAGCAGTACTTC,CASSLEAGGAYEQYF
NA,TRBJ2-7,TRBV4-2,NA,TGTGCCAGCAGCCAAGAGAATAGTTACTACGAGCAGTACTTC,CASSQENSYYEQYF
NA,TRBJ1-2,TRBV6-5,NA,TGTGCCAGCAGTTACTCGAATGGGCGTGGGGGCTACACCTTC,CASSYSNGRGGYTF
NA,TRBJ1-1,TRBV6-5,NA,TGTGCCAGCAGTTACGGGCAGATGAACACTGAAGCTTTCTTT,CASSYGQMNTEAFF
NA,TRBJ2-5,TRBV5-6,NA,TGTGCCAGCAGCTCCACTCTTACCCAAGAGACCCAGTACTTC,CASSSTLTQETQYF
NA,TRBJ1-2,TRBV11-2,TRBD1,TGTGCCAGCAGCTCCGGACAGGGCGCCTATGGCTACACCTTC,CASSSGQGAYGYTF
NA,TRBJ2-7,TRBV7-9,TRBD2,TGTGCCAGCAGCTTGGGAGGGGATGCCTACGAGCAGTACTTC,CASSLGGDAYEQYF
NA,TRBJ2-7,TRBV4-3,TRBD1,TGCGCCAGCAGCCAAGGACAGGGGGCCTACGAGCAGTACTTC,CASSQGQGAYEQYF
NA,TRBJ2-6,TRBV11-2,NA,TGTGCCAGCAGCCAATACAAGGGGCTTGCTGGGGCCAACGTCCTGACTTTC,CASSQYKGLAGANVLTF
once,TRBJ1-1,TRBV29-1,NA,TGCAGCGTCGCGACAGGGAACACTGAAGCTTTCTTT,CSVATGNTEAFF
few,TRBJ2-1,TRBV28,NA,TGTGCCAGCAAACCCCCGATCTACAATGAGCAGTTCTTC,CASKPPIYNEQFF
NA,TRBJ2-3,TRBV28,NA,TGTGCCAGCAGTTTATGGGCAGATACGCAGTATTTT,CASSLWADTQYF
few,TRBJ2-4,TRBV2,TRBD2,TGTGCCAGCAACGGGAGGGCGGCCAAAAACATTCAGTACTTC,CASNGRAAKNIQYF
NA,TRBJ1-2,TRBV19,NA,TGTGCCAGTAGTATTAAGAGAGACTATGGCTACACCTTC,CASSIKRDYGYTF
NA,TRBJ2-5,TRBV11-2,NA,TGTGCCAGCAGCTTAGATCTTGGTCCAGGGTCAGGCGAGACCCAGTACTTC,CASSLDLGPGSGETQYF
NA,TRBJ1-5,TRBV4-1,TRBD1,TGCGCCAGCAGCCAAGATGGGGGACAGGGGAGGCCCCAGCATTTT,CASSQDGGQGRPQHF
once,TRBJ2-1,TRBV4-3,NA,TGCGCCAGCAGCCACGCGGGACAGACCTATGAGCAGTTCTTC,CASSHAGQTYEQFF
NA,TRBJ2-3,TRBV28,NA,TGTGCCAGCAGTTTGGGGGTGAATACTGGGGATACGCAGTATTTT,CASSLGVNTGDTQYF
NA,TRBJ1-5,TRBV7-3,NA,TGTGCCAGCAGCCCCCCGGGTAACATCAGCAATCAGCCCCAGCATTTT,CASSPPGNISNQPQHF
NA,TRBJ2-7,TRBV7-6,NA,TGTGCCAGCAGCTTAGGTACACCCCTCGACGAGCAGTACTTC,CASSLGTPLDEQYF
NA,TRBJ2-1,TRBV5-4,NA,TGTGCCAGCACCCAGGGGGGCAATGAGCAGTTCTTC,CASTQGGNEQFF
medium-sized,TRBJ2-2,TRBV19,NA,TGTGCCAGTAGTCCCGGTATCGTGATGTCCGGGGAGCTGTTTTTT,CASSPGIVMSGELFF
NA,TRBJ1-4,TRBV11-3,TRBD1,TGTGCCAGCAGCCGGGACAGGGGTGAAAAACTGTTTTTT,CASSRDRGEKLFF
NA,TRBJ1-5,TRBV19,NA,TGTGCCAGTAGTTTACTCTTACAGGGTTTCAAGGATCAGCCCCAGCATTTT,CASSLLLQGFKDQPQHF
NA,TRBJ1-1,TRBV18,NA,TGTGCCAGCTCACCAACGGGCCGAGAATTGAACACTGAAGCTTTCTTT,CASSPTGRELNTEAFF
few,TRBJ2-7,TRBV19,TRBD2,TGTGCCAGTAGTATGGGGGGGGCCTACGAGCAGTACTTC,CASSMGGAYEQYF
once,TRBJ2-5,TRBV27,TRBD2,TGTGCCAGCAGTTCAGCGGGAGGAGAGACCCAGTACTTC,CASSSAGGETQYF
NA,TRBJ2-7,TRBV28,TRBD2,TGTGCCAGCAGTTTAGATGGCGGGAGCTCCTACGAGCAGTACTTC,CASSLDGGSSYEQYF
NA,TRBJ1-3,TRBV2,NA,TGTGCCAGCAGTGAAGGGGGTAGCTCTGGAAACACCATATATTTT,CASSEGGSSGNTIYF
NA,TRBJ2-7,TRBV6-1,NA,TGTGCCAGCAGTGGGGCATTCCCCTACGAGCAGTACTTC,CASSGAFPYEQYF
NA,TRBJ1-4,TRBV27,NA,TGTGCCAGCAGTTTAATGGATGGGAGTGAAAAACTGTTTTTT,CASSLMDGSEKLFF
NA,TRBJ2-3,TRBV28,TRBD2,TGTGCCAGCAGCGTAATTGCGGGACTAGCGGAAACAGATACGCAGTATTTT,CASSVIAGLAETDTQYF
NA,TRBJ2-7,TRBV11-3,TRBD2,TGTGCCAGCAGCCCACCGACTAGCGGGCCAACCTACGAGCAGTACTTC,CASSPPTSGPTYEQYF
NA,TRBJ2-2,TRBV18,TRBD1,TGTGCCAGCTCACCACGCAGAGGGGGCGCGGTCACCGGGGAGCTGTTTTTT,CASSPRRGGAVTGELFF
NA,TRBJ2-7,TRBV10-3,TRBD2,TGTGCCATCAGTGAGCGGGGGGGCCAGGCTGACGAGCAGTACTTC,CAISERGGQADEQYF
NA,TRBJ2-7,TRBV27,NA,TGTGCCAGCAGTCCTTGGGACGGCCCCTACGAGCAGTACTTC,CASSPWDGPYEQYF
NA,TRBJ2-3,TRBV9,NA,TGTGCCAGCAGCCCGGGGAAGGACGGGCCAGATACGCAGTATTTT,CASSPGKDGPDTQYF
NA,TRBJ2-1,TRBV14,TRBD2,TGTGCCAGCAGCCCTCGGACTAGCGGGATATATGAGCAGTTCTTC,CASSPRTSGIYEQFF
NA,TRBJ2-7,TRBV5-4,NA,TGTGCCAGCAGCGACATCGGGAGTGGGGCCCAATACGAGCAGTACTTC,CASSDIGSGAQYEQYF
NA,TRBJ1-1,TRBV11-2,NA,TGTGCCAGCAGCTTATACACCCTGAACACTGAAGCTTTCTTT,CASSLYTLNTEAFF
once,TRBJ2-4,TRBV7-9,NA,TGTGCCAGCAGCTCTACTTCCTCTAGCGCAACAAACATTCAGTACTTC,CASSSTSSSATNIQYF
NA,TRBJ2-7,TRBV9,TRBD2,TGTGCCAGCAGTGCTAGCGGGGGGCTCTCCTACGAGCAGTACTTC,CASSASGGLSYEQYF
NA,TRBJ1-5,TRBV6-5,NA,TGTGCCAGCAGTTACAGAGGTAGCAATCAGCCCCAGCATTTT,CASSYRGSNQPQHF
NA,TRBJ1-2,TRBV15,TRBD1,TGTGCCACCAGCGAAACTGCAGGGGGCTCCTATGGCTACACCTTC,CATSETAGGSYGYTF
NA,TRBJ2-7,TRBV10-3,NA,TGTGCCATCAGTGAGTCGATCGGGCGATTCTACGAGCAGTACTTC,CAISESIGRFYEQYF
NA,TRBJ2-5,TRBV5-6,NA,TGTGCCAGCAGCTTGGGTGGGTCCCAGTACTTC,CASSLGGSQYF
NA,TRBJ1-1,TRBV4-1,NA,TGCGCCAGCAGCCTGACTCATCTGAACACTGAAGCTTTCTTT,CASSLTHLNTEAFF
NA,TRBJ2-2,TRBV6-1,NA,TGTGCCAGCAGTGAATGGTTCCAGGGAGACACCGGGGAGCTGTTTTTT,CASSEWFQGDTGELFF